This T cell receptor beta chain was sequenced in a study of blood T cell repertoires in COVID-19. Study-wide background: PBMCs, B-cell-depleted T cells, or T cells were the source of the cDNA or gDNA that made up the material.

Participants spanned ages about 18 to 100 years and resided in roughly 22 US areas. All exposed participants met a person with COVID-19 within 2 weeks before entering the study. This clone was observed a single time. Original processing methods: From reference gene primer amplification, estimates of nucleated cell counts were derived. Profiling relied on immunoSEQ multiplex PCR, and the TCRdb table lists in-frame clones only, not all of them. For V, J and clone size, that table is used; D and trimming come from the DNA. The data contain around 200,000 clones, 75% to 90% of them singletons. The V end was cut by 2 bases, the J end by 3 bases, with 9 bases between. This CDR3 is 14 amino acids long. The germline V gene encodes CDR1 MGHDK and CDR2 SYGVNS.

This receptor was identified in a woman under 40 who had been exposed to COVID-19. The sequenced sample was PBMCs or T cells enriched from blood (not recorded which). V gene TRBV25-1 combines with J gene TRBJ2-3; D possibly corresponds to TRBD1 (6 bases). In nucleotides, the CDR3 is TGTGCCAGCAGTGAACAGGGGAAGACAGATACGCAGTATTTT. It specifies CASSEQGKTDTQYF.